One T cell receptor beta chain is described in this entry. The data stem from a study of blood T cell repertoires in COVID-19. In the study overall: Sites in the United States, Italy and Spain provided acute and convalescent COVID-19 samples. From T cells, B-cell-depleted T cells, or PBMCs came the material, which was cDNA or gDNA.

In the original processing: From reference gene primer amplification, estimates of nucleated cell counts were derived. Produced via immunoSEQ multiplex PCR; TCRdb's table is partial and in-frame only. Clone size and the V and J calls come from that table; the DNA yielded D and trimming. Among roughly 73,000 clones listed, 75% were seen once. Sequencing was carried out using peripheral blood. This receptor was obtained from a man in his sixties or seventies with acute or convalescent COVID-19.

CDR3 DNA: TGTGCCAGCAGCCTCTTGGGACAGACTAATGAAAAACTGTTTTTT. This encodes CASSLLGQTNEKLFF. The chain is built from TRBV7-2 and TRBJ1-4, with 7 positions matching TRBD1. The ends lost 5 bases at V and 2 bases at J; junction bases unmatched: 5. The length of the CDR3 is 15 residues. Germline CDR1 SGHTA, CDR2 FQGNSA.